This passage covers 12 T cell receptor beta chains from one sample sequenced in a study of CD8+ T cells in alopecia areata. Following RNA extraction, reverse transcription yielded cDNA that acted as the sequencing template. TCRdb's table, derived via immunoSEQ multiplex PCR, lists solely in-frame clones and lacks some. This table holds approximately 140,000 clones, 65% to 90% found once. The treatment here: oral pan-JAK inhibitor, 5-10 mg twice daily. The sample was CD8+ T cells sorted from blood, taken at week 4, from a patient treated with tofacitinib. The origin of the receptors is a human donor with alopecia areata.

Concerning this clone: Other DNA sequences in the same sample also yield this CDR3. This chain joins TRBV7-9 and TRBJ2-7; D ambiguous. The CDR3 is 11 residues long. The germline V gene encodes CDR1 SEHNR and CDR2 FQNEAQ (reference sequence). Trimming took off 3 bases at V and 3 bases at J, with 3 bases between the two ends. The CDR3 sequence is CASSFLYEQYF. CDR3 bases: TGTGCCAGCAGCTTCCTCTACGAGCAGTACTTC.

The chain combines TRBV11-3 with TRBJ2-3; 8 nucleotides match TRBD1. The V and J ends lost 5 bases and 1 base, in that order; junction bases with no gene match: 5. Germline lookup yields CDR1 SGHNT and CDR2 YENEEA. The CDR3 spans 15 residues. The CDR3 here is CASSIGTGRTDTQYF. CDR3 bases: TGTGCCAGCAGCATCGGGACAGGACGCACAGATACGCAGTATTTT.

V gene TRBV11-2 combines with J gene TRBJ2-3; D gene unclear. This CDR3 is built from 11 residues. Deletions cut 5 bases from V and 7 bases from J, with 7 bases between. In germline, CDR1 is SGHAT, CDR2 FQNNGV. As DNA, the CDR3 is TGTGCCAGCAGCCTGGCTAATACGCAGTATTTT. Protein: CASSLANTQYF.

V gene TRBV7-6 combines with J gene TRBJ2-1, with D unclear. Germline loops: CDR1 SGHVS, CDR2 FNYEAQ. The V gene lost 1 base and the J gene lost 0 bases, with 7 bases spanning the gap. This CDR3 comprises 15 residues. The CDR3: CASSLGTVSYNEQFF. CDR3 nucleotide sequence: TGTGCCAGCAGCTTAGGGACCGTCTCCTACAATGAGCAGTTCTTC.

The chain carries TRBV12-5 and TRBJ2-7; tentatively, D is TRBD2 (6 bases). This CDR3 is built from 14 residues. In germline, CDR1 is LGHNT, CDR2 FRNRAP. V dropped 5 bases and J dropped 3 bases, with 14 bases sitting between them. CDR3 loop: CASGPGDGFYEQYF. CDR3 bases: TGTGCTAGTGGTCCGGGGGACGGCTTCTACGAGCAGTACTTC.

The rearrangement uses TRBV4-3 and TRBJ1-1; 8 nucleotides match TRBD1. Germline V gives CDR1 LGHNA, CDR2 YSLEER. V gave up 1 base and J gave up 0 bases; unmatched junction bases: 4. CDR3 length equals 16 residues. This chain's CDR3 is CASSQGLDRVNTEAFF. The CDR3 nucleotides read TGCGCCAGCAGCCAAGGATTGGACAGGGTGAACACTGAAGCTTTCTTT.

CDR3 sequence: CASSLGLGQVYSYEQYF. DNA for the CDR3: TGTGCCAGCAGCTTGGGGTTGGGACAGGTGTACTCCTACGAGCAGTACTTC. The chain has TRBV11-2 and TRBJ2-7; 8 bases agree with TRBD1. The CDR3 consists of 17 residues. The germline V gene has CDR1 SGHAT and CDR2 FQNNGV. V was pared by 3 bases and J by 0 bases, with 10 bases of the junction left unmatched.

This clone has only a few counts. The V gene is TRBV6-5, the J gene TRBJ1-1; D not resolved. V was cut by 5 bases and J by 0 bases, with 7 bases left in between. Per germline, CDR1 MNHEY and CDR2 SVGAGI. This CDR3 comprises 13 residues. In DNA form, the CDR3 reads TGTGCCAGCAGTAAAGGGATGAACACTGAAGCTTTCTTT. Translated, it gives CASSKGMNTEAFF.

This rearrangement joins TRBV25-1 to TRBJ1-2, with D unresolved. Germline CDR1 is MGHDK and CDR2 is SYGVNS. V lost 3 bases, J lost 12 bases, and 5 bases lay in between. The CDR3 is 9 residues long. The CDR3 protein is CASSDVDTF. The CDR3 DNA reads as TGTGCCAGCAGTGACGTCGACACCTTC.

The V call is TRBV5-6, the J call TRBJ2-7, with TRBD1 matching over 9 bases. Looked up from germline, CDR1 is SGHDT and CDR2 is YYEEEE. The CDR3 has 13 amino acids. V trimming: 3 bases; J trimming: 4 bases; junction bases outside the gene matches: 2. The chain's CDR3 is CASSSGTGYEQYF. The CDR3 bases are TGTGCCAGCAGCTCGGGGACAGGGTACGAGCAGTACTTC.

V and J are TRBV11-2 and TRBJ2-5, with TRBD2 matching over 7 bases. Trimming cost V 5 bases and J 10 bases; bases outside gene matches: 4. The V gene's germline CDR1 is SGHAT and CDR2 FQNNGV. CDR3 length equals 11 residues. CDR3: CASSLLALQYF. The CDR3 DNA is TGTGCCAGCAGCCTACTAGCGCTCCAGTACTTC.

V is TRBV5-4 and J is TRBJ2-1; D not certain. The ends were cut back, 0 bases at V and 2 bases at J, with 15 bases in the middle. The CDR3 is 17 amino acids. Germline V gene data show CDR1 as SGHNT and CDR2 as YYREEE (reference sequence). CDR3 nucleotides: TGTGCCAGCAGCTTGGGGGGTAGTGAAACGGCCTACAATGAGCAGTTCTTC. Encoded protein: CASSLGGSETAYNEQFF.